The 15 T cell receptor beta chains reported below all come from one sample, sequenced in a study of T-cell memory formation after mild COVID-19. TCRdb ran MiXCR on the 5' RACE reads and lists one entry per CDR3 protein. The data hold about 180,000 distinct CDR3 sequences, with around 15% observed a single time. Sequences were obtained from PBMCs or a T cell subset sorted from them (not recorded which). Receptors originate from an adult woman who had mild COVID-19 (a few samples of this study predate the infection). Cell type and time point are not known.

As DNA, the CDR3 is TGCGCCAGCAGCTTGGATTGGCAGGGCTCACCCCTCCACTTT. Translation gives CASSLDWQGSPLHF. The chain is built from TRBV5-1 and TRBJ1-6, with TRBD1 as a possible D gene (5 bases). V lost 0 bases to trimming and J lost 10 bases, with 11 bases between them. The CDR3 has 14 residues. The germline CDR1 and CDR2 sequences are SGHRS and YFSETQ.

The table lists this clonotype with many counts. The chain uses TRBV6-5 and TRBJ2-6; D ambiguous. CDR3 size: 15 residues. Germline CDR1 is MNHEY and CDR2 is SVGAGI. Trimming pared 6 bases from V and 0 bases from J, leaving 9 bases between. CDR3 sequence reads: CASSLPDSGANVLTF. The CDR3 nucleotides are TGTGCCAGCAGCTTGCCAGACTCTGGGGCCAACGTCCTGACTTTC.

The chain recombines TRBV5-8 with TRBJ2-7, with a possible D match to TRBD2 (5 bases). The CDR3 consists of 14 residues. V was clipped by 0 bases and J by 3 bases, with 10 bases between them. Germline V gene lookup returns CDR1 SGHTS and CDR2 YDEGEE. CDR3 bases: TGTGCCAGCAGCTTGGCGGGGTACTTCTACGAGCAGTACTTC. Residues: CASSLAGYFYEQYF.

The rearrangement uses TRBV7-3 and TRBJ2-1, with 13 bases that match TRBD2. Germline CDR1 is SGHTA and CDR2 is FQGTGA. V lost 4 bases and J lost 5; bases outside the gene matches: 5. CDR3 size: 16 residues. As DNA, the CDR3 is TGTGCCAGCAGCTCCCCGGGACTAGCGGGACACAATGAGCAGTTCTTC. Encoded protein: CASSSPGLAGHNEQFF.

This clonotype was observed a handful of times. The rearrangement uses TRBV11-2 and TRBJ2-7; TRBD2 matches at 9 bases. Germline lookup yields CDR1 SGHAT and CDR2 FQNNGV. This CDR3 has 14 amino acids. After removal of 5 bases from V and 6 bases from J, the junction contained 8 bases not matched to a gene. The CDR3 loop is CASSRTSVMSEQYF. As DNA, the CDR3 is TGTGCCAGCAGCCGGACTAGCGTGATGAGCGAGCAGTACTTC.

This clonotype was recorded many times. The V gene is TRBV20-1, the J gene TRBJ2-7, with TRBD2 as a possible D gene (6 bases). Germline CDR1 DFQATT, CDR2 SNEGSKA (reference sequence). The CDR3 loop spans 14 amino acids. V dropped 5 bases and J dropped 7 bases, with 21 bases sitting between them. The CDR3 reads CSAQYRGPAGEQYF. The CDR3 DNA reads TGCAGTGCTCAATACCGGGGCCCGGCGGGAGAGCAGTACTTC.

This chain links TRBV25-1 with TRBJ2-1, with TRBD1 matching 8 bases. Germline V gene lookup returns CDR1 MGHDK and CDR2 SYGVNS. The CDR3 is 16 residues long. V was clipped by 4 bases and J by 8 bases; unmatched bases: 13. CDR3 DNA sequence: TGTGCCAGCAGTGGATCGTCGTGGACAGGGTCTCATGAGCAGTTCTTC. Translation: CASSGSSWTGSHEQFF.

This clonotype was seen only a few times. The chain links TRBV7-3 to TRBJ2-1; the D call may be TRBD1 or TRBD2 (5 bases each). Germline CDR1 SGHTA, CDR2 FQGTGA. The CDR3 length is 15 residues. V lost 3 bases and J 3 bases, leaving 12 bases between the germline ends. The CDR3 protein is CASSFGTAGYNEQFF. The CDR3 DNA follows: TGTGCCAGCAGCTTCGGGACCGCGGGCTACAATGAGCAGTTCTTC.

This clonotype was counted between two and nine times. This chain uses TRBV5-1 with TRBJ1-1; TRBD1 matches 9 bases. The CDR3 contains 15 residues. J lost 2 bases, V lost 3 bases, and 5 bases had no gene match. Germline loops: CDR1 SGHRS, CDR2 YFSETQ. The CDR3 here is CASSWQGQGNTEAFF. For the CDR3, the DNA is TGCGCCAGCAGCTGGCAGGGACAGGGAAACACTGAAGCTTTCTTT.

This clonotype was found a few times. The chain couples TRBV7-2 to TRBJ2-5; a possible D gene is TRBD2 (5 bases). Germline CDR1 is SGHTA and CDR2 is FQGNSA. The V end was cut by 0 bases, the J end by 5 bases, with 13 bases between. The CDR3 contains 15 residues. The CDR3 reads CASSLAGVNMETQYF. Here the CDR3 DNA reads TGTGCCAGCAGCTTAGCGGGAGTTAATATGGAGACCCAGTACTTC.

This clonotype was seen repeatedly, ten times or more. V usage is TRBV24-1 and J usage is TRBJ2-1, with D possibly TRBD2 on 6 matching bases. Germline V gene sequence: CDR1 KGHDR, CDR2 SFDVKD. The CDR3 consists of 12 residues. The V gene lost 8 bases and the J gene lost 7 bases, with 11 bases spanning the gap. CDR3 bases: TGTGCCACCATGGGACTGCGGAATGAGCAGTTCTTC. Its protein is CATMGLRNEQFF.

The chain combines TRBV7-3 with TRBJ1-1; D remains ambiguous. The CDR3 sequence is 15 residues long. The V end lost 5 bases, the J end lost 1 base, and 14 bases lay between the germline ends. Germline CDR1 is SGHTA and CDR2 is FQGTGA. CDR3 residues: CASSPRQKGNTEAFF. The CDR3, as DNA: TGTGCCAGCAGCCCCAGGCAAAAGGGGAACACTGAAGCTTTCTTT.

In this sample, this clonotype turned up a few times. The gene calls are TRBV18 and TRBJ1-1; D gene unclear. V lost 3 bases, J lost 10 bases, and 12 bases lay in between. The CDR3 loop spans 12 amino acids. CDR1 is KGHSH, CDR2 LQKENI, per germline. In DNA form, the CDR3 reads TGTGCCAGCTCACCTCCCAGGTCGGCAGCTTTCTTT. This sequence encodes CASSPPRSAAFF.

This clonotype appeared a few times. J is TRBJ2-1 and V is TRBV12-3 or TRBV12-4; possibly TRBD1 for D (6 bases). V lost 7 bases to trimming and J lost 6 bases, with 16 bases between them. There are 14 residues in the CDR3. Here the CDR3 DNA reads TGTGCCAGCAAGGGTGTCGGGACAAGCAATGAGCAGTTCTTC. Amino acid sequence: CASKGVGTSNEQFF.

The chain joins TRBV24-1 to TRBJ2-5; D is perhaps TRBD1 (5 bases). CDR3 size: 14 residues. Per the germline V gene, CDR1 is KGHDR and CDR2 is SFDVKD. V was cut by 5 bases and J by 7 bases, with 16 bases left in between. This CDR3 reads CATSARRQGGTQYF. The CDR3 bases are TGTGCCACCAGTGCACGTCGGCAGGGCGGGACCCAGTACTTC.